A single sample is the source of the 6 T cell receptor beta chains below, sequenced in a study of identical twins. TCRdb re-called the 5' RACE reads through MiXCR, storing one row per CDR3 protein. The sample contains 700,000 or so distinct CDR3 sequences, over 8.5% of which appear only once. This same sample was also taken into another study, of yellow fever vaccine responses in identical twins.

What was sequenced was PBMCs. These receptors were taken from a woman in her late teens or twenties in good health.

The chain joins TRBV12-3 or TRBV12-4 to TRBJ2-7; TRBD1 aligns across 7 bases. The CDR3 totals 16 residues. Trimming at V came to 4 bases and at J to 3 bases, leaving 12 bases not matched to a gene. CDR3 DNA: TGTGCCAGCAGTTCCTCCCGGGGACAGTATGGCTACGAGCAGTACTTC. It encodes CASSSSRGQYGYEQYF.

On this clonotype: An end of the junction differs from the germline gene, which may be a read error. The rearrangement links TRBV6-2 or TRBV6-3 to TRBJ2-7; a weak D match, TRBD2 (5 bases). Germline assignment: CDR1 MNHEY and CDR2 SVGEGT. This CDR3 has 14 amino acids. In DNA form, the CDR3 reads TGTGCCAGCAGCTATGGAGCGAGGGCCTACGAGCACTACTTC. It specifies CASSYGARAYEHYF.

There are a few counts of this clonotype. Written as DNA, the CDR3 is TGTGCCAGCAGTCGGGGGGGCCTATCCTACAATGAGCAGTTCTTC. Protein product: CASSRGGLSYNEQFF. The V call is TRBV6-1, the J call TRBJ2-1, with TRBD2 matching 8 bases. The CDR3 length is 15 residues. The junction had 4 bases not matched to a gene; V was cut back by 5 bases and J by 1 base. Germline CDR1 is MNHNS and CDR2 is SASEGT.

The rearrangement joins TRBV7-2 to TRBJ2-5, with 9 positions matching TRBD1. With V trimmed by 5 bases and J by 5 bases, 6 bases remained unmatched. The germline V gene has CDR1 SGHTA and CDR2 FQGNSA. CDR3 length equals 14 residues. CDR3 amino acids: CASSKGQGGETQYF. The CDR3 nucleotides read TGTGCCAGCAGCAAGGGACAGGGCGGGGAGACCCAGTACTTC.

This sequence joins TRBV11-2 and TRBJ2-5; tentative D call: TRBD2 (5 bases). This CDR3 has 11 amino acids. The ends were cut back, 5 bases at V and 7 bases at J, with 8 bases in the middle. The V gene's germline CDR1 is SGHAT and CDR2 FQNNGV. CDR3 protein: CASSRDWTQYF. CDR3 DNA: TGTGCCAGCAGCCGGGATTGGACCCAGTACTTC.

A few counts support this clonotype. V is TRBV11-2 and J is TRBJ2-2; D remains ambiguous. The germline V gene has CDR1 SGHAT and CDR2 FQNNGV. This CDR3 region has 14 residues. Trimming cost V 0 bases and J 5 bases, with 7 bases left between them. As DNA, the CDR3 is TGTGCCAGCAGCTTAGAATCAGAGACCGGGGAGCTGTTTTTT. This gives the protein CASSLESETGELFF.